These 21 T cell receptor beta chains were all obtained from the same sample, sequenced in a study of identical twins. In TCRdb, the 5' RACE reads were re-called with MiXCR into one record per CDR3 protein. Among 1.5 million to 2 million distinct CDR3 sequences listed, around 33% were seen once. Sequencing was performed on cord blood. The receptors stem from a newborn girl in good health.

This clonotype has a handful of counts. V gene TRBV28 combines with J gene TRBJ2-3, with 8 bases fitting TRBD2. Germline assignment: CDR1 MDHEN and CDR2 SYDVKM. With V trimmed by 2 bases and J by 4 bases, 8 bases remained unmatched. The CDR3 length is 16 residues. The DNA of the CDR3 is TGTGCCAGCAGTTTAATGGCGGGAGGCGCCCCAGATACGCAGTATTTT. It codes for CASSLMAGGAPDTQYF.

CDR3 region: CASSLRAGGRDEQFF. DNA for the CDR3: TGTGCCAGCAGCTTAAGAGCGGGGGGCAGGGATGAGCAGTTCTTC. The rearrangement links TRBV7-2 to TRBJ2-1; 9 nucleotides align to TRBD2. The J segment lost 8 bases and the V segment lost 2 bases, leaving 7 bases of the junction unmatched. Germline CDR1 SGHTA, CDR2 FQGNSA. The CDR3 consists of 15 residues.

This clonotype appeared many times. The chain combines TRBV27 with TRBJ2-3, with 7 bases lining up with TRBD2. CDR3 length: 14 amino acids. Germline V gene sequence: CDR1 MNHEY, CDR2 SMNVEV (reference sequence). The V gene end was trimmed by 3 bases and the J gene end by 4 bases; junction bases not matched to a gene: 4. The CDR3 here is CASSLREGPDTQYF. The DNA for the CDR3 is TGTGCCAGCAGTTTGAGGGAGGGCCCAGATACGCAGTATTTT.

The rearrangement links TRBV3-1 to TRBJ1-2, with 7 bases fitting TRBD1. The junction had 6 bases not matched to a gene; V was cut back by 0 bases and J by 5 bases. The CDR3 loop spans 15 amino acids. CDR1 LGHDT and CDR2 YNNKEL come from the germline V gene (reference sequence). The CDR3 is CASSQDGAGGYGYTF. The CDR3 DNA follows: TGTGCCAGCAGCCAAGATGGGGCAGGGGGGTATGGCTACACCTTC.

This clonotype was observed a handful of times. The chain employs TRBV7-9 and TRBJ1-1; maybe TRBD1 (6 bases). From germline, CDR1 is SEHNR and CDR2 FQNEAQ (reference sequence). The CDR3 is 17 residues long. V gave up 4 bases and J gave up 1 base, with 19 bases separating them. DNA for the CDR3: TGTGCCAGCAGCTCACGCGGGACAAGGTATTCGAACACTGAAGCTTTCTTT. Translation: CASSSRGTRYSNTEAFF. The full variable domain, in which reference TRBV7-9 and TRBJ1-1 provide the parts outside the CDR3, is DTGVSQNPRHKITKRGQNVTFRCDPISEHNRLYWYRQTLGQGPEFLTYFQNEAQLEKSRLLSDRFSAERPKGSFSTLEIQRTEQGDSAMYLCASSSRGTRYSNTEAFFGQGTRLTVV.

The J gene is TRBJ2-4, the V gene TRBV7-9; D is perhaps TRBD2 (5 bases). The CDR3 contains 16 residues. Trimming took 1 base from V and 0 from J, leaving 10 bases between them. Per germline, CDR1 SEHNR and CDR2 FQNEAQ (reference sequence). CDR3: CASSLEEGAAKNIQYF. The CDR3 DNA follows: TGTGCCAGCAGCTTAGAAGAGGGCGCAGCCAAAAACATTCAGTACTTC.

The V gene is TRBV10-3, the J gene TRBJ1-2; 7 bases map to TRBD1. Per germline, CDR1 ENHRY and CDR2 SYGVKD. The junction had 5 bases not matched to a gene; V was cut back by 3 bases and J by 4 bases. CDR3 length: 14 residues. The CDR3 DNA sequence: TGTGCCATCAGTGACGGGACAGCTGGCTATGGCTACACCTTC. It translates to CAISDGTAGYGYTF.

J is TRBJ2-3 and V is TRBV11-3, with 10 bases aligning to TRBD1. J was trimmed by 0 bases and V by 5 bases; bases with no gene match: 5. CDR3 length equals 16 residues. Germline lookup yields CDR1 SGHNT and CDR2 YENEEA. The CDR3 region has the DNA TGTGCCAGCAGCCGGGGGACAGGGGAAAGCACAGATACGCAGTATTTT. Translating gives CASSRGTGESTDTQYF. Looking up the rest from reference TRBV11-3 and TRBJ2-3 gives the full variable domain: EAGVVQSPRYKIIEKKQPVAFWCNPISGHNTLYWYLQNLGQGPELLIRYENEEAVDDSQLPKDRFSAERLKGVDSTLKIQPAELGDSAVYLCASSRGTGESTDTQYFGPGTRLTVL.

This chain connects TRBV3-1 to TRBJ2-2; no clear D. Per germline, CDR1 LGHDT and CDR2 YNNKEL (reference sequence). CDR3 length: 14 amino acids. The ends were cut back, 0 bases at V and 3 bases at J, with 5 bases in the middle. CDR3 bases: TGTGCCAGCAGCCAAGATCCCTACACCGGGGAGCTGTTTTTT. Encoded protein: CASSQDPYTGELFF.

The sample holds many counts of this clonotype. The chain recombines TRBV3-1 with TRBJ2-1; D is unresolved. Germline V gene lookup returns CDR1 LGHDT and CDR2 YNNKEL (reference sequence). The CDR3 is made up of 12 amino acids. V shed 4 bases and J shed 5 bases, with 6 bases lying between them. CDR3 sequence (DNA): TGTGCCAGCAGCCGACTCGACAATGAGCAGTTCTTC. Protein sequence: CASSRLDNEQFF.

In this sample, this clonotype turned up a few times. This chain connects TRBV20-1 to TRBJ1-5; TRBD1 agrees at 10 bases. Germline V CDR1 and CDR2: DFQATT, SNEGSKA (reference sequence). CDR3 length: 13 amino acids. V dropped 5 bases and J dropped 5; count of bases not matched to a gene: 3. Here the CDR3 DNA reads TGCAGTGCTCGGGACAGGGGATATCAGCCCCAGCATTTT. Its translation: CSARDRGYQPQHF.

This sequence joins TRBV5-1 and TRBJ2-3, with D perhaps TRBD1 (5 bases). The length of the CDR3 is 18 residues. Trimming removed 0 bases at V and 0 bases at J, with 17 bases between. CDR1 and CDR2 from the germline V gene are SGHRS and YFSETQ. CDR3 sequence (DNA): TGCGCCAGCAGCTTGGCCGAGGTGCGGACACCTAGCACAGATACGCAGTATTTT. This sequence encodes CASSLAEVRTPSTDTQYF.

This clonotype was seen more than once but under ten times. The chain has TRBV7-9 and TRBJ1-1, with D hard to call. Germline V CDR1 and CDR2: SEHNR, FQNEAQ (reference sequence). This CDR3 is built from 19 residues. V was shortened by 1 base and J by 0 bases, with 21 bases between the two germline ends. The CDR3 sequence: CASSLGGIRLGSLNTEAFF. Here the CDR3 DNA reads TGTGCCAGCAGCTTAGGAGGTATTAGGCTAGGGAGCTTGAACACTGAAGCTTTCTTT.

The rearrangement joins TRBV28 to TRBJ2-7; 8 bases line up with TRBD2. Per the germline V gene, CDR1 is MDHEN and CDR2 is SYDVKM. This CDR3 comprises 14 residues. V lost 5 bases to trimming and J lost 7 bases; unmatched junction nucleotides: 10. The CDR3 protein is CASSGRGVYNEQYF. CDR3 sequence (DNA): TGTGCCAGCAGTGGGCGGGGGGTCTACAATGAGCAGTACTTC.

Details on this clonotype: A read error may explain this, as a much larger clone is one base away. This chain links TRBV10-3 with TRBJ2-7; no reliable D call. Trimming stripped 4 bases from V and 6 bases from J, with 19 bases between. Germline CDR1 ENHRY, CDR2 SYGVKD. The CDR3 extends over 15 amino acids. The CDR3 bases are TGTGCCATCAGTGTGAGTGGAAGAGCAAGTAGCGAGCAGTACTTC. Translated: CAISVSGRASSEQYF.

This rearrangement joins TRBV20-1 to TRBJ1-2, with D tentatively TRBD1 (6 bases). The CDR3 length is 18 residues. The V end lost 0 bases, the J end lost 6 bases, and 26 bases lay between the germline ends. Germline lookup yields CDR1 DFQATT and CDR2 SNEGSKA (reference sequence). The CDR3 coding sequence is TGCAGTGCTAGAGATCTAGCCGGGAGACGGGCAGGGGACCATGGCTACACCTTC. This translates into CSARDLAGRRAGDHGYTF.

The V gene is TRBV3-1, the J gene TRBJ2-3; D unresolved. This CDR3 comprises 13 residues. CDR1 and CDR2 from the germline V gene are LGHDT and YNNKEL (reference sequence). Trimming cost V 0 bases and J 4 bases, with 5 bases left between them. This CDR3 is CASSQDGPDTQYF. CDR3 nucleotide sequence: TGTGCCAGCAGCCAAGATGGCCCAGATACGCAGTATTTT.

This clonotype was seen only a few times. The CDR3 loop reads CASSQEAVLNTEAFF. In DNA, the CDR3 is TGTGCCAGCAGCCAAGAGGCGGTTTTGAACACTGAAGCTTTCTTT. This chain connects TRBV3-1 to TRBJ1-1; D is undetermined. Trimming removed 0 bases at V and 0 bases at J, with 8 bases between. CDR3 length equals 15 residues. Germline-derived CDR1 and CDR2 are LGHDT and YNNKEL (reference sequence). The variable domain in full, with the rest retrieved from reference TRBV3-1 and TRBJ1-1, is DTAVSQTPKYLVTQMGNDKSIKCEQNLGHDTMYWYKQDSKKFLKIMFSYNNKELIINETVPNRFSPKSPDKAHLNLHINSLELGDSAVYFCASSQEAVLNTEAFFGQGTRLTVV.

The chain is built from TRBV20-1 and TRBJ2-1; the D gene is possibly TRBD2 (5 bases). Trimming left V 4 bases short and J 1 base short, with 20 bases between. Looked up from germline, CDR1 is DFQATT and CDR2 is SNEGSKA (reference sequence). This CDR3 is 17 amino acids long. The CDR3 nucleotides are TGCAGTGCTAACTCGGCGATAGAGCGGCCTTCCTACAATGAGCAGTTCTTC. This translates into CSANSAIERPSYNEQFF.

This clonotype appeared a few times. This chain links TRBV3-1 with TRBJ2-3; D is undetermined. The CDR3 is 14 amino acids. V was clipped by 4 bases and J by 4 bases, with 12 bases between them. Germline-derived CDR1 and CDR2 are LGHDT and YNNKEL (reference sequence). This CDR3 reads CASSPSIDPDTQYF. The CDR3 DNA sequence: TGTGCCAGCAGCCCCTCGATAGATCCAGATACGCAGTATTTT.

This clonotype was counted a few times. The CDR3 sequence is CASSPRTSSGSTDTQYF. The CDR3 coding sequence is TGTGCCAGCAGCCCCCGAACATCTAGCGGCTCCACAGATACGCAGTATTTT. The V and J genes are TRBV7-2 and TRBJ2-3; 7 bases line up with TRBD2. Germline loops: CDR1 SGHTA, CDR2 FQGNSA. V lost 5 bases to trimming and J lost 2 bases; unmatched junction nucleotides: 13. The CDR3 sequence is 17 residues long.